The 2 T cell receptor beta chains given below trace back to one sample, sequenced in a study of control samples from healthy donors and cancer patients. Some clones are missing from TCRdb's copy, which holds only in-frame ones; the method was immunoSEQ multiplex PCR. The sample holds tens of thousands of clones; around nine tenths are singletons and the top ten take about 6%. Sequenced input: PBMCs. The receptor set was obtained from a man aged 55 to 69 with colorectal cancer.

The chain is built from TRBV7-8 and TRBJ2-7, with TRBD2 matching over 7 bases. Germline loops: CDR1 SGHVS, CDR2 FQNEAQ. V was pared by 4 bases and J by 2 bases, with 5 bases of the junction left unmatched. The length of the CDR3 is 14 residues. CDR3 in amino acids: CASSYGTNAYEQYF. In nucleotides, the CDR3 is TGTGCCAGCAGCTACGGGACTAATGCCTACGAGCAGTACTTC.

The rearrangement joins TRBV6-5 to TRBJ2-1; the D gene could be TRBD1 or TRBD2 (6 bases each). The CDR3 is 12 residues long. Germline CDR1 reads MNHEY; CDR2 reads SVGAGI. The ends were cut back, 2 bases at V and 10 bases at J, with 9 bases in the middle. CDR3 DNA: TGTGCCAGCAGTTACGGCGGGACAGAGCAGTTCTTC. Protein: CASSYGGTEQFF.